This TCR beta chain was observed in a study of T-cell memory formation after mild COVID-19. In the study overall: Largely donor-specific sequence clusters came from two donors.

5'RACE primed at constant segments yielded TCR alpha and TCR beta cDNA libraries bearing sample barcodes and UMIs. One entry per CDR3 protein results from TCRdb running MiXCR on the 5' RACE reads. The repertoire holds some 150,000 distinct CDR3 sequences, with roughly 21% as singletons. Trimming pared 3 bases from V and 4 bases from J, leaving 12 bases between. CDR1 and CDR2 (germline): SGHRS, YFSETQ. The CDR3 length is 14 residues. The rearrangement joins TRBV5-1 to TRBJ2-3; D is uncertain. Sample: PBMCs or a T cell subset sorted from them (not recorded which). The clonotype comes from an adult woman who had mild COVID-19 (a few samples of this study predate the infection). Cell type and time point are not known. CDR3 in DNA: TGCGCCAGCAGCTGGACGGCCCGGCCAGATACGCAGTATTTT. Encoded protein: CASSWTARPDTQYF.